These 2 T cell receptor beta chains originate from one sample sequenced in a study of T cells after yellow fever vaccination. MiXCR was run by TCRdb on the 5' RACE reads, yielding one entry per CDR3 protein. The repertoire consists of hundreds of thousands of distinct CDR3 sequences, with roughly 21% occurring once and the leading ten covering roughly 13%. This sample comprised PBMCs, obtained 15 days after the yellow fever booster vaccination. The receptors stem from a man younger than 40 who received the YFV17D yellow fever vaccine.

A note on this clonotype: Sequence at one end of the junction differs from germline and may be a read error. The rearrangement uses TRBV20-1 and TRBJ1-5, with D unresolved. CDR1 is DFQATT, CDR2 SNEGSKA, per germline (reference sequence). The length of the CDR3 is 15 residues. The CDR3 nucleotides read TGCAGTGCTACCGATCGGATTACTTTCAATGAGCCCCAGCATTTT. It codes for CSATDRITFNEPQHF.

This clonotype was counted a few times. V is TRBV7-6 and J is TRBJ2-1, with 9 bases fitting TRBD1. V lost 1 base and J lost 7; bases outside the gene matches: 2. The CDR3 runs to 14 residues. Germline CDR1 is SGHVS and CDR2 is FNYEAQ. CDR3 sequence: CASSLETGGNEQFF. The CDR3 DNA reads as TGTGCCAGCAGCTTAGAGACAGGGGGGAATGAGCAGTTCTTC.